One T cell receptor beta chain is described in this entry. This entry comes from a study of blood T cell repertoires in COVID-19. Whole-study context: The origin of the acute and convalescent COVID-19 samples was the United States, Italy and Spain. Sources were T cells, B-cell-depleted T cells, or PBMCs; the material itself was cDNA or gDNA.

From germline, CDR1 is SGHRS and CDR2 YFSETQ. This CDR3 contains 14 residues. The trim removed 5 bases at V and 5 bases at J, leaving 4 bases unmatched. Per the original data handling: Counts of nucleated cells, estimated from reference gene primer amplification, were obtained. Repertoires were generated with immunoSEQ multiplex PCR, while TCRdb's copy carries only in-frame clones and drops some. The V and J calls and clone size were taken over from that table, and D and trimming were inferred from the DNA. The table includes 37,000 or so clones, around nine tenths detected once. The sequenced sample was peripheral blood. J is TRBJ2-5 and V is TRBV5-1; 12 bases line up with TRBD1. This clonotype was obtained from an older man with acute or convalescent COVID-19. CDR3 DNA: TGCGCCAGCAGGCAGGGACAGGGGGCTGAGACCCAGTACTTC. Its translation is CASRQGQGAETQYF.